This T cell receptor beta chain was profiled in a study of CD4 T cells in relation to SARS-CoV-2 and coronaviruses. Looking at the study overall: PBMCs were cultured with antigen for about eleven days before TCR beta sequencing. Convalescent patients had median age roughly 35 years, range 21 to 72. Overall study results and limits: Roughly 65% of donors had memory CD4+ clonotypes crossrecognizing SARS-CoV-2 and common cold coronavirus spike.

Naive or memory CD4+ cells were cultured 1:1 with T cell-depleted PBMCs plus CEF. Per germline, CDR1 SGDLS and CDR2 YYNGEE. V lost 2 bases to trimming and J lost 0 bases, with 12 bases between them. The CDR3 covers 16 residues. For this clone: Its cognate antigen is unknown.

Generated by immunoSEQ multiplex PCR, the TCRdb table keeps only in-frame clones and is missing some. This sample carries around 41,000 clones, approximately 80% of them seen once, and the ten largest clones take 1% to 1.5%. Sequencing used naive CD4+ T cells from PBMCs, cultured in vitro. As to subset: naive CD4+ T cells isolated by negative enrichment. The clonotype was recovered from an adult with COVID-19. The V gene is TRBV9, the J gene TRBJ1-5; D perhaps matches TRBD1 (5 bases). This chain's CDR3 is CASSVERGDSNQPQHF. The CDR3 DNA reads TGTGCCAGCAGCGTCGAAAGAGGGGATAGCAATCAGCCCCAGCATTTT.